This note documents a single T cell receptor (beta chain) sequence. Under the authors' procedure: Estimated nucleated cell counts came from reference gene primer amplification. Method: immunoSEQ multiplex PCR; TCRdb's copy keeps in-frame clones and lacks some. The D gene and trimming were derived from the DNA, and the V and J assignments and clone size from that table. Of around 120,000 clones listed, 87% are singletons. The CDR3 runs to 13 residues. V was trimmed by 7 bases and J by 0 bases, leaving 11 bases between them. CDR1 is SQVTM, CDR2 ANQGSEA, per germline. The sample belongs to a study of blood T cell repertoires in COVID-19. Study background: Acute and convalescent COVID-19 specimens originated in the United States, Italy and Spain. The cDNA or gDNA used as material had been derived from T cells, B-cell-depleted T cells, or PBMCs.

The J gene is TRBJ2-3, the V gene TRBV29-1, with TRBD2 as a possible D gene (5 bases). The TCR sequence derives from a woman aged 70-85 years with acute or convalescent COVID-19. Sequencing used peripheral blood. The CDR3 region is CSADRTSTDTQYF. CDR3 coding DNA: TGCAGCGCCGACCGGACTAGCACAGATACGCAGTATTTT.